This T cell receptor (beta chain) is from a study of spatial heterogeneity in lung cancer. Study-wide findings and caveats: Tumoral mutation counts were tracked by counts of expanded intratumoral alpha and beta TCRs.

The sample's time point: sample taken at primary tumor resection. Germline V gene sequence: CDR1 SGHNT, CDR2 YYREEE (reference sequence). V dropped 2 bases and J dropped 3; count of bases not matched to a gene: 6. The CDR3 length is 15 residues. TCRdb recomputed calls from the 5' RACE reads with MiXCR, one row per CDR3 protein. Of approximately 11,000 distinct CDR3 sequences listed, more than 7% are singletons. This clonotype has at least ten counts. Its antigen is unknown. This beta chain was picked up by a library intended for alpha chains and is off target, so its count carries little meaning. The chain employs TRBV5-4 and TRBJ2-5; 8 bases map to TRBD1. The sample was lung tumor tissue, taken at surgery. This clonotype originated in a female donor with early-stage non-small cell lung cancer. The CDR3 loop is CASSLGQGGKETQYF. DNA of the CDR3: TGTGCCAGCAGCTTAGGACAGGGCGGAAAAGAGACCCAGTACTTC.